These 2 T cell receptor beta chains were sequenced from one sample in a study of cytomegalovirus exposure and HLA in healthy donors (dated by TCRdb to 2016 to 2017). Libraries were prepared through the immunoSEQ multiplex PCR assay. Held by TCRdb, this immuneACCESS table contains in-frame sequences only and omits some clones. Under half of the omission traces to an unresolved V gene where checked; the cause of the rest is unknown. This sample has some 170,000 clones in its table, and 89% of those were observed once. The ten largest clones represent around 3.8% of the sample. The sequenced sample was PBMCs. Receptor source: a man between 18 and 29 years old in good health and CMV-seropositive.

V and J are TRBV5-6 and TRBJ1-2; D is possibly TRBD1 (5 bases). Germline V gives CDR1 SGHDT, CDR2 YYEEEE. The V and J ends lost 4 bases and 3 bases respectively, with 10 bases between them. The CDR3 is made up of 13 amino acids. The CDR3 nucleotides are TGTGCCAGCAGCCAAACAGGAGACTATGGCTACACCTTC. Its protein is CASSQTGDYGYTF.

V usage is TRBV28 and J usage is TRBJ2-3; 14 bases map to TRBD2. CDR3 length: 15 residues. With V trimmed by 4 bases and J by 6 bases, 3 bases remained unmatched. Germline CDR1 reads MDHEN; CDR2 reads SYDVKM. The CDR3 reads CASSSWTSGRDTQYF. The DNA of the CDR3 is TGTGCCAGCAGTTCATGGACTAGCGGGAGGGATACGCAGTATTTT.